One and the same sample provided the 16 T cell receptor beta chains below, sequenced in a study of shared clonotypes between healthy human individuals (dated by TCRdb to the early 2020s). The library was obtained by the immunoSEQ multiplex PCR assay. TCRdb took over this immuneACCESS table, retaining in-frame rearrangements with V and J assigned. Such tables are incomplete; in checked studies, under half of the missing clones stem from an unresolved V gene, and the remainder is unexplained. The sample yields about 79,000 clones; 62% were counted once. Jointly, the top ten make up 51% of the sample. The sequenced sample consisted of memory CD8+ T cells sorted from blood. What this sample's cell subset or site label stands for: CD45RO+ cells pooled with CCR7-negative TemRA cells. These receptors were obtained from a young man in good health.

The chain couples TRBV21-1 to TRBJ2-7; the table assigns TRBD2, which was not confirmed against the DNA. TRBV21-1 is a listed pseudogene. There are 17 residues in the CDR3. The CDR3 sequence is CASSKGPLGRGTYEQYF. For the CDR3, the DNA is TGTGCCAGCAGCAAAGGGCCCTTGGGGCGGGGGACCTACGAGCAGTACTTC.

The chain's CDR3 is CASSFGTAYEQYF. As DNA, the CDR3 is TGTGCCAGCAGCTTTGGGACAGCTTACGAGCAGTACTTC. The chain links TRBV5-5 to TRBJ2-7, with 7 bases identical to TRBD1. V lost 2 bases, J lost 4 bases, and 3 bases stayed unmatched. The CDR3 has 13 amino acids. In germline, CDR1 is SGHKS, CDR2 YYEKEE (reference sequence).

The V call is TRBV4-1, the J call TRBJ2-2; the D gene is possibly TRBD2 (5 bases). Trimming took 4 bases from V and 0 from J, leaving 15 bases between them. From germline, CDR1 is MGHRA and CDR2 YSYEKL. This CDR3 is built from 17 residues. The CDR3 protein is CASSPALGGANTGELFF. CDR3 DNA: TGCGCCAGCAGCCCGGCCCTTGGAGGCGCGAACACCGGGGAGCTGTTTTTT.

The J gene is TRBJ2-7, the V gene TRBV5-5; the D is unclear. V lost 2 bases and J 1 base, leaving 13 bases between the germline ends. Germline V gives CDR1 SGHKS, CDR2 YYEKEE (reference sequence). The CDR3 has 15 residues. The DNA of the CDR3 is TGTGCCAGCAGCTTCACGGATGTGGGGTCCTACGAGCAGTACTTC. This translates into CASSFTDVGSYEQYF.

The rearrangement joins TRBV7-7 to TRBJ2-2, with D perhaps assigned TRBD1 or TRBD2 (5 bases each). Germline V CDR1 and CDR2: SSHAT, FNYEAQ (reference sequence). Trimming took 0 bases from V and 6 from J, leaving 14 bases between them. The CDR3 is 16 amino acids. This CDR3 is CASSLAGTSPPGELFF. CDR3 nucleotides: TGTGCCAGCAGCTTAGCCGGGACGAGTCCCCCCGGGGAGCTGTTTTTT.

The CDR3 DNA reads TGTGCCAGCAGTGCCGGGACCTTTACCACAGATACGCAGTATTTT. It translates to CASSAGTFTTDTQYF. V gene TRBV9 combines with J gene TRBJ2-3; D could derive from TRBD1 or TRBD2 (5 bases each). Between the trimmed V and J ends, which lost 5 bases and 2 bases, there was a span of 15 bases. The CDR3 totals 15 residues. Per the germline V gene, CDR1 is SGDLS and CDR2 is YYNGEE.

Points on this clone: A junction boundary mismatches the germline segment, possibly from a read error. The V and J genes are TRBV6-5 and TRBJ2-1; a possible D gene is TRBD2 (6 bases). This CDR3 region has 15 residues. Looked up from germline, CDR1 is MNHEY and CDR2 is SVGAGI. CDR3 bases: TGTGCCAGCAGTGACTCAGCGGGCTCCTACAATGAGCAGTTCTTC. Protein: CASSDSAGSYNEQFF.

This clone appeared many times. The CDR3 DNA reads as TGTGCCAGCAGCTTCGTTCGTTCCTACGAGCAGTACTTC. Its protein product is CASSFVRSYEQYF. V and J are TRBV7-2 and TRBJ2-7; D unclear. The CDR3 runs 13 residues. From germline, CDR1 is SGHTA and CDR2 FQGNSA. V shed 3 bases and J shed 1 base, with 7 bases lying between them.

The rearrangement links TRBV2 to TRBJ2-7; 7 bases agree with TRBD1. The CDR3 runs 13 residues. After removal of 5 bases from V and 3 bases from J, the junction contained 4 bases not matched to a gene. Germline lookup yields CDR1 SNHLY and CDR2 FYNNEI. The CDR3 loop is CASSRTGDYEQYF. CDR3 bases: TGTGCCAGCAGTCGGACAGGCGACTACGAGCAGTACTTC. Looking up the rest from reference TRBV2 and TRBJ2-7 gives the full variable domain: EPEVTQTPSHQVTQMGQEVILRCVPISNHLYFYWYRQILGQKVEFLVSFYNNEISEKSEIFDDQFSVERPDGSNFTLKIRSTKLEDSAMYFCASSRTGDYEQYFGPGTRLTVT.

V gene TRBV6-4 combines with J gene TRBJ2-7; D possibly corresponds to TRBD2 (5 bases). Trimming removed 2 bases at V and 6 bases at J, with 17 bases between. Germline CDR1 is MRHNA and CDR2 is SNTAGT. There are 15 residues in the CDR3. The CDR3, as DNA: TGTGCCAGCAGTGACCCCGGCGAGGAGGTGAGCGAGCAGTACTTC. Translation: CASSDPGEEVSEQYF.

J is TRBJ2-5 and V is TRBV28; TRBD2 matches at 7 bases. Germline CDR1 reads MDHEN; CDR2 reads SYDVKM. The CDR3 is made up of 14 amino acids. Losses at the gene ends were 7 bases for V and 5 bases for J; bases not matched to a gene: 10. The CDR3 DNA is TGTGCCAGCACCCCTACGGGGGGAACGGAGACCCAGTACTTC. This encodes CASTPTGGTETQYF.

The rearrangement joins TRBV5-6 to TRBJ2-5, with TRBD2 as a possible D gene (7 bases). Trimming cost V 1 base and J 2 bases, with 18 bases left between them. Per the germline V gene, CDR1 is SGHDT and CDR2 is YYEEEE. The CDR3 consists of 17 residues. DNA for the CDR3: TGTGCCAGCAGCTTGTTTGGGCGGGGGCAGGAACAAGAGACCCAGTACTTC. This sequence encodes CASSLFGRGQEQETQYF.

This clone was seen more than once but under ten times. V and J are TRBV27 and TRBJ2-3; D is ambiguous. The CDR3 covers 13 residues. Trimming left V 8 bases short and J 4 bases short, with 13 bases between. CDR1 is MNHEY, CDR2 SMNVEV, per germline (reference sequence). The CDR3 DNA is TGTGCCAGCGAGAAGGAAGGAGCAGATACGCAGTATTTT. Residues: CASEKEGADTQYF.

The V and J genes are TRBV15 and TRBJ1-2; 12 bases fit TRBD1. The CDR3 length is 15 residues. Germline values: CDR1 LNHNV, CDR2 YYDKDF (reference sequence). The V segment lost 5 bases and the J segment 4 bases; nucleotides outside the gene matches: 5. The CDR3 DNA reads TGTGCCACCAGCCCGGGACAGGGGGCCGTCTATGGCTACACCTTC. Translation gives CATSPGQGAVYGYTF.

This clone occurred many times. The chain couples TRBV7-9 to TRBJ2-1; D could derive from TRBD1 or TRBD2 (7 bases each). This CDR3 has 15 residues. With 6 bases removed from V and 6 bases from J, the gap between germline ends came to 18 bases. Germline V gives CDR1 SEHNR, CDR2 FQNEAQ (reference sequence). CDR3 region: CASREPGGVINEQFF. In DNA form, the CDR3 reads TGTGCCAGCAGGGAGCCAGGGGGGGTTATCAATGAGCAGTTCTTC.

This chain connects TRBV7-2 to TRBJ2-7, with D unresolved. The CDR3 extends over 12 amino acids. Germline values: CDR1 SGHTA, CDR2 FQGNSA. Trimming pared 7 bases from V and 2 bases from J, leaving 9 bases between. The chain's CDR3 is CASKQPPYEQYF. The CDR3 coding sequence is TGTGCCAGCAAGCAACCCCCCTACGAGCAGTACTTC. Combining the CDR3 with reference TRBV7-2 and TRBJ2-7 gives the whole variable domain GAGVSQSPSNKVTEKGKDVELRCDPISGHTALYWYRQSLGQGLEFLIYFQGNSAPDKSGLPSDRFSAERTGGSVSTLTIQRTQQEDSAVYLCASKQPPYEQYFGPGTRLTVT.